The entry below gives a single T cell receptor (beta chain) sequence along with its context. This clonotype was recorded a few times. No cognate antigen has been identified for it. There are no base qualities to consult, and no much larger clone falls within one base. CDR1 and CDR2, per the germline V gene, are MNHNS and SASEGT. The CDR3 sequence holds 16 residues, the cysteine and phenylalanine included. The only DNA kept is the CDR3, 48 bases in frame from the first base. V is cut by 7 bases and J by 2 bases, and the space between the germline ends is 18 bases. The method behind the library was 5' RACE. For sequencing, a NextSeq 500 was employed. The TCR library protocol attached unique molecular identifiers to individual cDNA molecules to correct for sequencing error and PCR bias. TCR alpha and beta chains were both sequenced, and the abundances of alpha and beta sequences in each sample were closely correlated with each other. Regarding the original processing steps: V gene, J gene and CDR3 annotation of TCR sequences was performed with Decombinator V4. Expanded TCRs were defined as changing significantly between any two time points under a Poisson model with p below 0.0001. TCR abundances were normalised to the total number of TCRs sequenced per sample and expressed as counts per million. MAIT TCRs were defined by TRAV1-2 paired with TRAJ12, TRAJ20 or TRAJ33, and iNKT TCRs by TRAV10 paired with TRAJ18. A search of VDJdb, accessed on 1 November 2021, was run for TCRs annotated to CMV, EBV and SARS-CoV-2, with TCRs annotated for multiple antigens excluded. TCRdb reprocessed the public reads (quality trimming at Q25 with fastp, clone calling with MiXCR) and kept in-frame beta chains. Here each entry gathers all rows of one CDR3 protein and keeps the most common genes and DNA. TCRdb, not the authors, supplied the V and J calls. Present in this sample are over 60,000 distinct CDR3 sequences, about an eighth of which were seen just once. Less than 3% of the sample is in the top ten clones.

Set within a cohort of healthcare workers in London, UK, this nested case-control study involved weekly PCR testing of nasopharyngeal swabs along with blood sampling. Healthcare workers were recruited between 23 and 31 March 2020, during the week of the UK lockdown, and were followed weekly for up to roughly 15 weeks. These data come from a study of early T cells in non-severe SARS-CoV-2 infection (dated by TCRdb to about 2021). The study in broad terms: Bulk RNA from unsorted whole blood was used for TCR sequencing, so alpha and beta chains could not be paired. What the research found in general, with its limitations: Matching against VDJdb was skewed toward anti-spike CD8 responses, likely underestimated virus-specific expansions, and missed private and CD4 specificities.

The receptor was isolated from an adult who was a healthcare worker with PCR-confirmed SARS-CoV-2 infection or an uninfected control (not recorded which). This receptor chain uses TRBV6-1 and TRBJ1-5, with a weak D call of TRBD1 (6 bases match). Sequencing was performed on whole blood, taken at baseline. The DNA sequence follows: TGTGCCAGCACCTATGGGGCGGGGGCAGGCAATCAGCCCCAGCATTTT. Its translation reads: CASTYGAGAGNQPQHF.